The next 4 T cell receptor beta chains were all read from a single sample in a study of blood T cell repertoires in COVID-19. Using immunoSEQ multiplex PCR, the repertoire was profiled, and TCRdb retains in-frame clones only, with some absent. Of just over 350,000 clones in the sample, 70% to 90% were seen once. Sequenced material: peripheral blood. These receptors were collected from a woman aged 60-75 years with COVID-19, enrolled during active disease.

This rearrangement joins TRBV24-1 to TRBJ2-2; TRBD1 agrees at 8 bases. The ends lost 4 bases at V and 6 bases at J; junction bases unmatched: 9. CDR3 length: 16 residues. Germline CDR1 reads KGHDR; CDR2 reads SFDVKD. The DNA for the CDR3 is TGTGCCACCAGTGAGACAGGGGCGGGTGAGTCCGGGGAGCTGTTTTTT. It translates to CATSETGAGESGELFF.

The chain joins TRBV6-5 to TRBJ2-2; no clear D. This CDR3 has 16 amino acids. With 0 bases removed from V and 5 bases from J, the gap between germline ends came to 13 bases. From germline, CDR1 is MNHEY and CDR2 SVGAGI. For the CDR3, the DNA is TGTGCCAGCAGTTACTCACAGAGTCAGACGACCGGGGAGCTGTTTTTT. This translates into CASSYSQSQTTGELFF.

The rearrangement links TRBV5-6 to TRBJ2-2; weak D call: TRBD2 (7 bases). This CDR3 spans 16 amino acids. In germline, CDR1 is SGHDT, CDR2 YYEEEE. V gave up 4 bases and J gave up 4 bases, with 17 bases separating them. CDR3 nucleotides: TGTGCCAGCAGCCCCCTGGGGGGGGGCAGCACCGGGGAGCTGTTTTTT. Translating it yields CASSPLGGGSTGELFF.

This chain uses TRBV19 with TRBJ1-2, with D possibly being TRBD1 (6 bases). Looked up from germline, CDR1 is LNHDA and CDR2 is SQIVND (reference sequence). V dropped 4 bases and J dropped 8 bases, with 14 bases sitting between them. The CDR3 spans 13 residues. Written as DNA, the CDR3 is TGTGCCAGTAGTAGTTCAGGGGAGCAAGGCTACACCTTC. Amino acid sequence: CASSSSGEQGYTF.